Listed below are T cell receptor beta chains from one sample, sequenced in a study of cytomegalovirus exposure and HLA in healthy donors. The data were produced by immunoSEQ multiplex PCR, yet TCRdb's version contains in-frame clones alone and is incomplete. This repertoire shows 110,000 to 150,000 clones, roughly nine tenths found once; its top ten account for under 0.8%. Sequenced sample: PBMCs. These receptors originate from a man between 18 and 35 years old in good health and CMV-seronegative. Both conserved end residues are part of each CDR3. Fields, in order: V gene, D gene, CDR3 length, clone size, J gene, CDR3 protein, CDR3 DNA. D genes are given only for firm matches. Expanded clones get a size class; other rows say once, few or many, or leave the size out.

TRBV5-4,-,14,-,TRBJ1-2,CASSLDQGPRGYTF,TGTGCCAGCAGCTTGGATCAGGGGCCGAGGGGCTACACCTTC
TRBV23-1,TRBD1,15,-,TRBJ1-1,CASSRGGSIDTEAFF,TGCGCCAGCAGTCGAGGGGGCTCTATCGACACTGAAGCTTTCTTT
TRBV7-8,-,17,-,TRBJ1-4,CASSLVAGNLANEKLFF,TGTGCCAGCAGCTTAGTGGCAGGGAATCTTGCTAATGAAAAACTGTTTTTT
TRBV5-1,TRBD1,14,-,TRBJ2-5,CASSLVQGAVTQYF,TGCGCCAGCAGCTTGGTACAGGGGGCTGTGACCCAGTACTTC
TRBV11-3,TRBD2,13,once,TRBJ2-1,CASRLAAYNEQFF,TGTGCCAGCAGACTAGCGGCCTACAATGAGCAGTTCTTC
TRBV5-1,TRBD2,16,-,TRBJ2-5,CASSATGLAGAETQYF,TGCGCCAGCAGCGCAACGGGACTAGCGGGAGCAGAGACCCAGTACTTC
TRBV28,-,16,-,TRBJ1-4,CASSLGRGLSNEKLFF,TGTGCCAGCAGTTTAGGTAGAGGGTTGAGTAATGAAAAACTGTTTTTT
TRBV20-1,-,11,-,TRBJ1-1,CSARGGAEAFF,TGCAGTGCTAGAGGGGGAGCTGAAGCTTTCTTT
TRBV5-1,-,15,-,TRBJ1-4,CASSRLIGANEKLFF,TGCGCCAGCAGCAGACTGATAGGAGCTAATGAAAAACTGTTTTTT
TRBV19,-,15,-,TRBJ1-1,CASSIGAVGNTEAFF,TGTGCCAGTAGTATAGGGGCAGTGGGGAACACTGAAGCTTTCTTT
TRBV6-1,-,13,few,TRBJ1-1,CASSEMEGAQAFF,TGTGCCAGCAGTGAAATGGAGGGAGCACAAGCTTTCTTT
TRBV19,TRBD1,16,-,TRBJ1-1,CASSTKQGARFTEAFF,TGTGCCAGTAGTACAAAACAGGGGGCGCGGTTTACTGAAGCTTTCTTT
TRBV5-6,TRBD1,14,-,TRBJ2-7,CASRYGTGNYEQYF,TGTGCCAGCAGATACGGGACAGGAAACTACGAGCAGTACTTC
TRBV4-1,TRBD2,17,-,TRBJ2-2,CASRRKTGREGTGELFF,TGCGCCAGCCGCCGAAAAACGGGACGGGAGGGGACCGGGGAGCTGTTTTTT
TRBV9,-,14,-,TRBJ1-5,CASSVGQGNQPQHF,TGTGCCAGCAGCGTAGGGCAGGGCAATCAGCCCCAGCATTTT
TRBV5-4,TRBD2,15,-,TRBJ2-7,CASSPGGASSYEQYF,TGTGCCAGCAGCCCCGGGGGGGCGAGCTCCTACGAGCAGTACTTC
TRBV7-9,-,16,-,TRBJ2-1,CASSSPGIGQMNEQFF,TGTGCCAGCAGCTCCCCTGGGATCGGACAAATGAATGAGCAGTTCTTC
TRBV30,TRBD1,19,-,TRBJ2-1,CAWSQNRNNRDSIANEQFF,TGTGCCTGGAGCCAAAATCGGAACAATCGGGACAGTATTGCCAATGAGCAGTTCTTC
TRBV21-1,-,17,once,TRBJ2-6,CASAPGRGEAGANVLTF,TGTGCCAGCGCGCCTGGCAGGGGTGAAGCTGGGGCCAACGTCCTGACTTTC
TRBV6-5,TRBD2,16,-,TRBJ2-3,CASSYWLAGSADTQYF,TGTGCCAGCAGTTACTGGCTAGCGGGATCGGCAGATACGCAGTATTTT
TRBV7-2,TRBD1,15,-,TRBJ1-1,CASSLTRGRRTEAFF,TGTGCCAGCAGCCTAACCAGGGGGAGGAGGACTGAAGCTTTCTTT
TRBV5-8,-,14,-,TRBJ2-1,CASSLEPAADEQFF,TGTGCCAGCAGCTTGGAACCAGCGGCAGATGAGCAGTTCTTC
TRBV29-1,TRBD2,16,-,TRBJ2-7,CSVVAVSGVSPYEQYF,TGCAGCGTTGTGGCGGTTAGCGGGGTCTCCCCCTACGAGCAGTACTTC
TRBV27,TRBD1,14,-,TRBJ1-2,CASSPGGGYYGYTF,TGTGCCAGCAGTCCAGGAGGGGGCTATTATGGCTACACCTTC
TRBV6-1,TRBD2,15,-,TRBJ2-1,CASSSGTSGRNEQFF,TGTGCCAGCAGTTCCGGGACTAGCGGGCGAAATGAGCAGTTCTTC
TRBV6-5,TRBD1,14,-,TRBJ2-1,CASRAGTGYNEQFF,TGTGCCAGCAGGGCCGGGACAGGATACAATGAGCAGTTCTTC
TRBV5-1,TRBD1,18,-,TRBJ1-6,CASSIRPTGVSYNSPLHF,TGCGCCAGCAGCATACGGCCTACAGGGGTCTCCTATAATTCACCCCTCCACTTT
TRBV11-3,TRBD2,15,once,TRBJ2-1,CASSLGGARAGGQFF,TGTGCCAGCAGCTTAGGAGGGGCCCGAGCGGGAGGGCAGTTCTTC
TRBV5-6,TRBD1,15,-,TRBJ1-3,CASSLTGTGGNTIYF,TGTGCCAGCAGCCTTACAGGGACAGGTGGAAACACCATATATTTT
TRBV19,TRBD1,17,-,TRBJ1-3,CASSIGGGTGSGNTIYF,TGTGCCAGTAGTATAGGAGGTGGGACAGGCTCTGGAAACACCATATATTTT
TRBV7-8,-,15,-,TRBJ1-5,CASAIRGESNQPQHF,TGTGCCAGCGCGATAAGGGGCGAGAGCAATCAGCCCCAGCATTTT
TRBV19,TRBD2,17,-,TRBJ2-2,CASSSPDGGRGTGELFF,TGTGCCAGTAGTTCCCCCGATGGCGGGAGAGGGACCGGGGAGCTGTTTTTT
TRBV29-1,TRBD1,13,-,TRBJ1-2,CSVGQGPLNGYTF,TGCAGCGTAGGACAGGGGCCCCTGAATGGCTACACCTTC
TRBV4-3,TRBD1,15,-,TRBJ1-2,CASSQDSRDRDGYTF,TGCGCCAGCAGCCAAGACTCTCGGGACAGGGACGGCTACACCTTC
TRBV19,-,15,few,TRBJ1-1,CASSISGRGDTEAFF,TGTGCCAGTAGTATATCAGGACGGGGTGACACTGAAGCTTTCTTT
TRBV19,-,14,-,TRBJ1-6,CASSIRQGSSPLHF,TGTGCCAGTAGTATTAGGCAGGGCTCGTCACCCCTCCACTTT
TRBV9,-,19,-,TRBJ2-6,CASSTRQIPSSSGANVLTF,TGTGCCAGCAGCACCCGACAGATTCCGAGTTCGAGCGGGGCCAACGTCCTGACTTTC
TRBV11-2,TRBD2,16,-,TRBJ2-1,CASSRTSASSYNEQFF,TGTGCCAGCAGCCGAACTAGCGCCAGCTCCTACAATGAGCAGTTCTTC
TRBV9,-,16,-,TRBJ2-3,CASSIKGLDSTDTQYF,TGTGCCAGCAGCATCAAGGGGCTCGACAGCACAGATACGCAGTATTTT
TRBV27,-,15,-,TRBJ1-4,CASSPDGRGYEKLFF,TGTGCCAGCAGTCCGGACGGCCGGGGGTATGAAAAACTGTTTTTT
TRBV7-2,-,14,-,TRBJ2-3,CASSLNENTDTQYF,TGTGCCAGCAGCCTCAATGAGAACACAGATACGCAGTATTTT